A selection of T cell receptor beta chains follows, all from one sample in a study of T-cell reconstitution after alpha-beta-depleted transplantation in children. TCRdb reprocessed the PCR reads with MiXCR, giving one entry per CDR3 protein. Here the sample spans some 520,000 distinct CDR3 sequences, about 33% being singletons. The material sequenced was PBMCs from the stem cell graft donor, taken from the stem cell graft. Every receptor here comes from a human donor who donated a stem cell graft to a child with aplastic anemia. Both conserved end residues are part of each CDR3. D genes are given only for firm matches. Size values are once, few and many counts, or a class for expanded clones, and some rows have none.

TRBV24-1	NA	TRBJ1-5	NA	TGTGCCACCAGTGAGGATGGGACGGCCTATAGCAATCAGCCCCAGCATTTT	CATSEDGTAYSNQPQHF
TRBV28	NA	TRBJ2-4	NA	TGTGCCAGTTCAGCGCGGGCCAAAAACATTCAGTACTTC	CASSARAKNIQYF
TRBV12-3/TRBV12-4	TRBD1	TRBJ1-2	few	TGTGCCAGCAGTCCGCTTATAGGGACCCTAACAGGGGTTGGCTACACCTTC	CASSPLIGTLTGVGYTF
TRBV10-3	NA	TRBJ1-2	few	TGTGCCATCAGTGATGGGAGGGGCCCTAACTATGGCTACACCTTC	CAISDGRGPNYGYTF
TRBV28	TRBD1	TRBJ1-2	NA	TGTGCCAGCAGGCTAGGGACAGGGGGTCTTGGCTACACCTTC	CASRLGTGGLGYTF
TRBV29-1	NA	TRBJ1-1	NA	TGCAGCGCACACAGGAACACTGAAGCTTTCTTT	CSAHRNTEAFF
TRBV7-2	NA	TRBJ2-6	once	TGTGCCAGCAGCTCGGACCCCTCTGGGGCCAACGTCCTGACTTTC	CASSSDPSGANVLTF
TRBV7-2	NA	TRBJ1-1	few	TGTGCCAGCAGCTTAAGGTTCGGCTACACTGAAGCTTTCTTT	CASSLRFGYTEAFF
TRBV6-2/TRBV6-3	NA	TRBJ1-5	few	TGTGCCAGCAGGATAACAGGTATCAATCAGCCCCAGCATTTT	CASRITGINQPQHF
TRBV9	NA	TRBJ2-1	few	TGTGCCAGCAGCCCATCAGCGGCGCCAAGCTCCTACAATGAGCAGTTCTTC	CASSPSAAPSSYNEQFF
TRBV20-1	NA	TRBJ2-7	NA	TGCAGTGCTAGAGATCTCGACGGAAGCTCCTACGAGCAGTACTTC	CSARDLDGSSYEQYF
TRBV5-1	TRBD2	TRBJ2-1	few	TGCGCCAGCAGGTTGATAGCGGGAGGCTACAATGAGCAGTTCTTC	CASRLIAGGYNEQFF
TRBV7-2	NA	TRBJ1-6	once	TGTGCCAGCAGCGAAAGGGCAGGCGGATCACCCCTCCACTTT	CASSERAGGSPLHF
TRBV5-5	NA	TRBJ1-5	NA	TGTGCCAGCAGCTTGGACTCGGGGCAGCATCGGCCCCAGCATTTT	CASSLDSGQHRPQHF
TRBV15	NA	TRBJ1-1	few	TGTGCCACCAGCAGAGATCTGTACGGGAACACTGAAGCTTTCTTT	CATSRDLYGNTEAFF
TRBV28	NA	TRBJ2-6	few	TGTGCCAGCAGTTTAGGGGCGGTAACTGGGGCCAACGTCCTGACTTTC	CASSLGAVTGANVLTF
TRBV29-1	TRBD2	TRBJ2-1	NA	TGCAGCGTTGAGAGACGGGAGGGCCTGGGGAATGAGCAGTTCTTC	CSVERREGLGNEQFF
TRBV29-1	TRBD1	TRBJ1-1	few	TGCAGCGTGAGGACAGGGGTTAACACTGAAGCTTTCTTT	CSVRTGVNTEAFF
TRBV6-2/TRBV6-3	NA	TRBJ2-1	NA	TGTGCCAGCAGTTACCCCCAAAGTGAGCAGTTCTTC	CASSYPQSEQFF
TRBV5-1	NA	TRBJ1-3	NA	TGCGCCAGCCGGCGGGACGTCGATTCTGGAAACACCATATATTTT	CASRRDVDSGNTIYF
TRBV27	NA	TRBJ2-3	NA	TGTGCCAGCAGTATCCGCCCCTCCGTAGATACGCAGTATTTT	CASSIRPSVDTQYF
TRBV7-8	NA	TRBJ2-5	few	TGTGCCAGCAGCTTACCTCCAAGTGGGGAGACCCAGTACTTC	CASSLPPSGETQYF
TRBV12-3/TRBV12-4	NA	TRBJ2-1	few	TGTGCCTGTTTGAGTGACAATGAGCAGTTCTTC	CACLSDNEQFF
TRBV30	TRBD2	TRBJ2-3	few	TGTGCCTGGAGTGCGATAGCGGGGGCTCGCACAGATACGCAGTATTTT	CAWSAIAGARTDTQYF
TRBV20-1	TRBD1	TRBJ1-5	few	TGCAGTGCTAGAGTCCCCATACAGGGGCGTAGGGCGGGCAATCAGCCCCAGCATTTT	CSARVPIQGRRAGNQPQHF
TRBV18	TRBD1	TRBJ2-1	NA	TGTGCCAGCTCACCAGTGACAGGGAGTTTGTTCTTC	CASSPVTGSLFF
TRBV12-3/TRBV12-4	NA	TRBJ1-6	few	TGTGCCAGCAGTTTGGGGCAGAGTAATTCACCCCTCCACTTT	CASSLGQSNSPLHF
TRBV24-1	NA	TRBJ2-1	few	TGTGCCACCAGTGCCCCGGACACGAACTACAATGAGCAGTTCTTC	CATSAPDTNYNEQFF
TRBV19	NA	TRBJ2-7	NA	TGTGCCAGTACCCACAGAGCCTCCTACGAGCAGTACTTC	CASTHRASYEQYF
TRBV29-1	TRBD1	TRBJ2-1	few	TGCAGCACAAAGTACCGGGACAGGGTGGTCAATGAGCAGTTCTTC	CSTKYRDRVVNEQFF
TRBV20-1	NA	TRBJ1-5	NA	TGCAGTGCTAGATACGGGTCGGATAATCAGCCCCAGCATTTT	CSARYGSDNQPQHF